This T cell receptor beta chain was profiled in a study of OX40 agonist ivuxolimab in advanced cancers. CDR3 size: 16 residues. CDR1 is MNHNS, CDR2 SASEGT, per germline. J was trimmed by 4 bases and V by 2 bases; bases with no gene match: 7. Here immunoSEQ multiplex PCR was the method, and the copy in TCRdb shows in-frame clones only, minus some. Of about 79,000 clones listed, about 91% were seen once; the top ten hold more than 5.5%. The rearrangement uses TRBV6-1 and TRBJ2-4, with 8 bases that match TRBD2. This specimen was CD4+ or CD8+ T cells sorted from blood, taken in a trial of the OX40 agonist ivuxolimab. This clonotype was sampled from an adult with an advanced solid tumor such as melanoma, head and neck, liver or kidney cancer. This CDR3 is CASSESMGLGKNIQYF. The CDR3 nucleotides read TGTGCCAGCAGTGAAAGTATGGGACTAGGAAAAAACATTCAGTACTTC.